Below, one T cell receptor (beta chain) is given with its context. Its target is not known. CDR1 and CDR2 from the germline V gene are MDHEN and SYDVKM. The V gene lost 5 bases and the J gene lost 4 bases, with 11 bases spanning the gap. The CDR3 consists of 13 residues. The sample belongs to a study of T-cell memory formation after mild COVID-19. Broader study findings: Most CD4+ clones that shrank were in CM and EM, while CD8+ ones turned up in EMRA. Confirmation of SARS-CoV-2 specificity was lacking for second-wave clones peaking day 37.

Constant-segment primers and 5'RACE yielded cDNA libraries for TCR alpha and TCR beta, each carrying sample barcodes and UMIs. From the 5' RACE reads, TCRdb called clonotypes with MiXCR, one entry per CDR3 protein. Altogether about 400,000 distinct CDR3 sequences are present, 15% to 20% being singletons, with the ten largest covering 20% to 25%. This TCR derives from a man in his late teens or twenties who had mild COVID-19 (a few samples of this study predate the infection). Cell type and time point are not known. The sample comprised PBMCs or a T cell subset sorted from them (not recorded which). The J gene is TRBJ1-2, the V gene TRBV28; D ambiguous. The CDR3 protein is CASSTPSIYGYTF. The CDR3 bases are TGTGCCAGCAGTACCCCCAGTATCTATGGCTACACCTTC.